One sample yielded the 26 T cell receptor beta chains listed below, sequenced in a study of blood T cell repertoires in COVID-19. The method was immunoSEQ multiplex PCR; TCRdb's version includes in-frame clones alone and lacks a portion of them. The sample consists of some 41,000 clones, 80% to 90% of them appearing once. Material: peripheral blood. The receptors shown here come from a man aged 40-49 years with active COVID-19.

This chain links TRBV5-4 with TRBJ2-7, with 11 positions matching TRBD2. The junction had 8 bases not matched to a gene; V was cut back by 4 bases and J by 5 bases. This CDR3 comprises 15 residues. The germline V gene encodes CDR1 SGHNT and CDR2 YYREEE (reference sequence). The CDR3 loop is CASSRLAGMLNEQYF. The DNA of the CDR3 is TGTGCCAGCAGCCGACTAGCGGGAATGTTGAACGAGCAGTACTTC.

V and J are TRBV30 and TRBJ1-4; D not certain. Between the trimmed V and J ends, which lost 2 bases and 8 bases, there was a span of 12 bases. Germline CDR1 and CDR2: GTSNPN and SVGIG (reference sequence). CDR3 length: 13 residues. The CDR3 sequence is CAWSRGSGEKLFF. CDR3 nucleotide sequence: TGTGCCTGGAGTAGAGGGTCCGGAGAAAAACTGTTTTTT.

The V gene is TRBV5-8, the J gene TRBJ1-3; a weak D match, TRBD1 (5 bases). Germline V gene data show CDR1 as SGHTS and CDR2 as YDEGEE. CDR3 length equals 15 residues. V was trimmed by 4 bases and J by 0 bases, leaving 11 bases between them. The CDR3 here is CASSRGGFSGNTIYF. CDR3 coding DNA: TGTGCCAGCAGCCGGGGGGGTTTCTCTGGAAACACCATATATTTT.

This chain links TRBV18 with TRBJ2-7; 14 bases map to TRBD2. The CDR3 consists of 17 residues. Germline V lookup: CDR1 KGHSH, CDR2 LQKENI. V lost 3 bases, J lost 7 bases, and 11 bases stayed unmatched. The CDR3 sequence: CASSPPRLAGGPREQYF. The CDR3 coding sequence is TGTGCCAGCTCACCTCCAAGACTAGCGGGAGGGCCGAGGGAGCAGTACTTC.

This clone has just one count. J is TRBJ2-7 and V is TRBV6-5; the match to TRBD2 covers 7 bases. The junction had 10 bases not matched to a gene; V was cut back by 8 bases and J by 6 bases. The CDR3 is made up of 13 amino acids. CDR1 is MNHEY, CDR2 SVGAGI, per germline. CDR3 in DNA: TGTGCCAGCGTCGGGGGAGGGCCTTTCGAGCAGTACTTC. Its protein is CASVGGGPFEQYF.

J is TRBJ2-5 and V is TRBV6-5, with D possibly being TRBD2 (5 bases). The CDR3 covers 15 residues. The V end lost 2 bases, the J end lost 6 bases, and 16 bases lay between the germline ends. Germline V gene sequence: CDR1 MNHEY, CDR2 SVGAGI. The CDR3 region is CASSYEVSTGKTQYF. As DNA, the CDR3 is TGTGCCAGCAGTTACGAAGTGAGTACGGGAAAGACCCAGTACTTC.

The CDR3 here is CASSPTNEKLFF. In DNA, the CDR3 is TGTGCCAGCAGCCCGACTAATGAAAAACTGTTTTTT. The chain joins TRBV7-8 to TRBJ1-4; D not resolved. V lost 5 bases and J 2 bases, leaving 3 bases between the germline ends. The CDR3 has 12 residues. CDR1 is SGHVS and CDR2 is FQNEAQ in the germline V gene.

The genes are TRBV11-2 and TRBJ1-1; 9 bases agree with TRBD1. The CDR3 sequence is 17 residues long. The trim removed 1 base at V and 4 bases at J, leaving 10 bases unmatched. Germline V CDR1 and CDR2: SGHAT, FQNNGV. The CDR3 nucleotides are TGTGCCAGCAGCTTAGCTGGGACAGGGCGAGGGAGCACTGAAGCTTTCTTT. Protein: CASSLAGTGRGSTEAFF.

There are a few counts of this clone. This chain connects TRBV19 to TRBJ1-2, with D possibly matching TRBD1 (5 bases). Deletions cut 3 bases from V and 3 bases from J, with 11 bases between. The CDR3 loop spans 14 amino acids. Germline CDR1 and CDR2: LNHDA and SQIVND (reference sequence). The CDR3: CASSMGREYYGYTF. CDR3 sequence (DNA): TGTGCCAGTAGTATGGGCAGGGAATACTATGGCTACACCTTC.

The rearrangement links TRBV6-1 to TRBJ1-1; 12 bases align to TRBD1. Germline loops: CDR1 MNHNS, CDR2 SASEGT. The V and J ends lost 3 bases and 0 bases, in that order; junction bases with no gene match: 8. This CDR3 has 18 residues. The CDR3 sequence: CASSEGTGGRFMNTEAFF. The DNA of the CDR3 is TGTGCCAGCAGTGAGGGGACAGGGGGCAGGTTCATGAACACTGAAGCTTTCTTT.

The gene calls are TRBV27 and TRBJ1-2; TRBD1 might be the D (6 bases). Germline-derived CDR1 and CDR2 are MNHEY and SMNVEV (reference sequence). The germline V and J ends were trimmed by 4 bases and 4 bases, with 13 bases remaining between them. This CDR3 has 14 amino acids. The CDR3: CASSSQSDSYGYTF. For the CDR3, the DNA is TGTGCCAGCAGTTCCCAATCGGACAGCTATGGCTACACCTTC.

V usage is TRBV2 and J usage is TRBJ1-2; perhaps TRBD1 as D (6 bases). Trimming shortened V by 3 bases and J by 1 base, and 12 bases separated the two germline ends. The CDR3 is 15 amino acids. Germline-derived CDR1 and CDR2 are SNHLY and FYNNEI. CDR3 protein: CASSEGAHLNYGYTF. CDR3 DNA: TGTGCCAGCAGTGAGGGGGCCCATCTTAACTATGGCTACACCTTC.

This rearrangement joins TRBV7-8 to TRBJ1-1, with D maybe TRBD1 (6 bases). V lost 6 bases to trimming and J lost 0 bases, with 20 bases between them. This CDR3 spans 17 amino acids. Germline V CDR1 and CDR2: SGHVS, FQNEAQ. For the CDR3, the DNA is TGTGCCAGCAGTTTACCTTTGCACAGGGCCATGAACACTGAAGCTTTCTTT. Protein sequence: CASSLPLHRAMNTEAFF.

The chain joins TRBV28 to TRBJ2-7; D call uncertain. The CDR3 runs 11 residues. V gave up 6 bases and J gave up 2 bases, with 5 bases separating them. Germline lookup yields CDR1 MDHEN and CDR2 SYDVKM. The CDR3 region is CASSPAYEQYF. The CDR3 DNA reads TGTGCCAGCAGCCCCGCCTACGAGCAGTACTTC.

The V gene is TRBV28, the J gene TRBJ1-1, with D tentatively TRBD1 (5 bases). CDR1 is MDHEN and CDR2 is SYDVKM in the germline V gene. This CDR3 region has 16 residues. Trimming took off 10 bases at V and 4 bases at J, with 25 bases between the two ends. CDR3 residues: CATGGGPWLKGTEAFF. CDR3 DNA: TGTGCCACCGGGGGGGGTCCCTGGCTAAAGGGCACTGAAGCTTTCTTT. Full variable domain (rest looked up from reference TRBV28 and TRBJ1-1): DVKVTQSSRYLVKRTGEKVFLECVQDMDHENMFWYRQDPGLGLRLIYFSYDVKMKEKGDIPEGYSVSREKKERFSLILESASTNQTSMYLCATGGGPWLKGTEAFFGQGTRLTVV.

The rearrangement links TRBV5-1 to TRBJ2-5; no definite D call. V was shortened by 1 base and J by 2 bases, with 6 bases between the two germline ends. The CDR3 is 13 residues long. Germline loops: CDR1 SGHRS, CDR2 YFSETQ. The CDR3 nucleotides read TGCGCCAGCAGCTTGCCAGGACAAGAGACCCAGTACTTC. Protein product: CASSLPGQETQYF.

This clone showed up just a few times. The chain is built from TRBV24-1 and TRBJ2-7; 7 nucleotides align to TRBD2. From germline, CDR1 is KGHDR and CDR2 SFDVKD. Unmatched junction bases numbered 5, after V lost 4 bases and J lost 6 bases. The CDR3 totals 13 residues. The CDR3 DNA reads as TGTGCCACCAGTGACGGGAGGATTTCCGAGCAGTACTTC. It translates to CATSDGRISEQYF.

The chain carries TRBV4-1 and TRBJ1-2; perhaps TRBD1 as D (6 bases). Germline values: CDR1 MGHRA, CDR2 YSYEKL. V was trimmed by 5 bases and J by 8 bases, leaving 18 bases between them. CDR3 size: 14 residues. CDR3 nucleotides: TGCGCCAGCAGCAGGGAACAGGGACGAACCGGCTACACCTTC. Its protein product is CASSREQGRTGYTF.

Points on this clone: A read error may produce the germline difference seen at one junction end. This specimen includes other DNA sequences encoding the same CDR3. The V call is TRBV28, the J call TRBJ1-2, with a weak D call TRBD1 (6 bases). The germline V gene has CDR1 MDHEN and CDR2 SYDVKM. The length of the CDR3 is 15 residues. CDR3 in amino acids: CASSLGGGTIYGYTF. In nucleotides, the CDR3 is TGTGCCAGCAGCCTAGGGGGAGGGACGATCTATGGCTACACTTTC.

The CDR3 DNA follows: TGCGCCAGCAGGGGGGACAGGGGAACCGGGGAGCTGTTTTTT. Its translation is CASRGDRGTGELFF. The chain combines TRBV5-1 with TRBJ2-2, with 10 bases aligning to TRBD1. This CDR3 region has 14 residues. With 5 bases clipped from V and 5 bases from J, the junction kept 3 bases outside the gene matches. CDR1 is SGHRS and CDR2 is YFSETQ in the germline V gene. Full variable domain (rest looked up from reference TRBV5-1 and TRBJ2-2): KAGVTQTPRYLIKTRGQQVTLSCSPISGHRSVSWYQQTPGQGLQFLFEYFSETQRNKGNFPGRFSGRQFSNSRSEMNVSTLELGDSALYLCASRGDRGTGELFFGEGSRLTVL.

The CDR3 sequence: CASRSGRLSNQPQHF. The CDR3 region has the DNA TGTGCCAGCAGGTCCGGCAGGCTGAGCAATCAGCCCCAGCATTTT. The chain couples TRBV21-1 to TRBJ1-5; the table's D call, TRBD1, has no DNA check behind it. TRBV21-1 is tagged as a pseudogene. This CDR3 is 15 amino acids long.

The chain uses TRBV6-1 and TRBJ1-4; the match to TRBD1 covers 9 bases. This CDR3 is 16 amino acids long. With 3 bases clipped from V and 7 bases from J, the junction kept 9 bases outside the gene matches. Germline V gene lookup returns CDR1 MNHNS and CDR2 SASEGT. CDR3 protein: CASSEPKGQGTEKLFF. In DNA, the CDR3 is TGTGCCAGCAGTGAGCCCAAGGGACAGGGTACTGAAAAACTGTTTTTT.

The V and J genes are TRBV30 and TRBJ2-4, with 7 bases that match TRBD1. The length of the CDR3 is 14 residues. Germline CDR1 GTSNPN, CDR2 SVGIG (reference sequence). Germline trimming cut 0 bases from V and 6 bases from J; bases unmatched to any gene: 5. CDR3 loop: CAWSVGGGLNIQYF. CDR3 bases: TGTGCCTGGAGTGTAGGGGGCGGGTTAAACATTCAGTACTTC.

This clone was picked up a small number of times. The DNA of the CDR3 is TGCGCCAGCACCTTACCCGGCGACGCGGACGAGCAGTACTTC. This encodes CASTLPGDADEQYF. V is TRBV5-1 and J is TRBJ2-7; D ambiguous. Germline loops: CDR1 SGHRS, CDR2 YFSETQ. The CDR3 contains 14 residues. Trimming shortened V by 6 bases and J by 5 bases, and 18 bases separated the two germline ends.

The V call is TRBV15, the J call TRBJ1-4; perhaps TRBD1 as D (5 bases). This CDR3 region has 15 residues. Trimming took 0 bases from V and 10 from J, leaving 15 bases between them. The germline gives CDR1 LNHNV, CDR2 YYDKDF (reference sequence). In nucleotides, the CDR3 is TGTGCCACCAGCAGAGATTGGGGCCGAGAGATAAAACTGTTTTTT. It specifies CATSRDWGREIKLFF.

The chain recombines TRBV28 with TRBJ1-5; 9 bases fit TRBD1. Germline V CDR1 and CDR2: MDHEN, SYDVKM. V was pared by 11 bases and J by 5 bases, with 13 bases of the junction left unmatched. This CDR3 comprises 15 residues. The CDR3 reads CASRKDRGVDQPQHF. DNA of the CDR3: TGTGCCTCCAGGAAAGACAGGGGGGTTGATCAGCCCCAGCATTTT.